This T cell receptor (beta chain) is drawn from a study of glioma-infiltrating T cells after dendritic cell vaccination. Study context: The vaccine used monocyte-derived dendritic cells pulsed overnight with autologous tumor lysate. Points from the study as a whole: Patients with more pretreatment TILs had longer time to progression and survival.

The J segment lost 7 bases and the V segment lost 5 bases, leaving 12 bases of the junction unmatched. This CDR3 has 16 residues. Germline CDR1 SGHTA, CDR2 FQGTGA. Details on this clone: Its target is unknown.

Libraries were prepared by immunoSEQ multiplex PCR; TCRdb keeps only in-frame clonotypes and omits some of them. The repertoire includes approximately 3,100 clones, 60% to 80% of them detected once, and about 4.4% sits in the top ten. The starting material was tumor tissue, obtained before dendritic cell vaccination. The receptor's source is a human donor with glioblastoma. The chain has TRBV7-3 and TRBJ2-1; 9 positions match TRBD2. CDR3 sequence reads: CASSARSGGRLNEQFF. The CDR3, as DNA: TGTGCCAGCAGCGCCCGCAGCGGGGGGCGGCTTAATGAGCAGTTCTTC.